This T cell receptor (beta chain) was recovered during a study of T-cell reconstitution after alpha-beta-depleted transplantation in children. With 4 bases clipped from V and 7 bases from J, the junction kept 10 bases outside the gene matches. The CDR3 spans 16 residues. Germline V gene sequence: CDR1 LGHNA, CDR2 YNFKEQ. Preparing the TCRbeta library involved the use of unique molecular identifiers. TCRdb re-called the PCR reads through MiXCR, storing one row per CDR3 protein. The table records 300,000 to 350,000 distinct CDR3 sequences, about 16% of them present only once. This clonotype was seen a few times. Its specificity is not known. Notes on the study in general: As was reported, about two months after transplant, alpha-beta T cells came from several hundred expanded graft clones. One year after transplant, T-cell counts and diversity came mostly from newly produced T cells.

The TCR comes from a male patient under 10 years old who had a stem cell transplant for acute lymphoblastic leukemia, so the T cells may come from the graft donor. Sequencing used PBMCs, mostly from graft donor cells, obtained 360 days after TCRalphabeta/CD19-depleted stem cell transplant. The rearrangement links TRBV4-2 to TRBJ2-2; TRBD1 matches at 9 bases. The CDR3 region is CASSPRTGEKVGELFF. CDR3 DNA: TGTGCCAGCAGCCCTCGGACAGGGGAAAAGGTCGGGGAGCTGTTTTTT.